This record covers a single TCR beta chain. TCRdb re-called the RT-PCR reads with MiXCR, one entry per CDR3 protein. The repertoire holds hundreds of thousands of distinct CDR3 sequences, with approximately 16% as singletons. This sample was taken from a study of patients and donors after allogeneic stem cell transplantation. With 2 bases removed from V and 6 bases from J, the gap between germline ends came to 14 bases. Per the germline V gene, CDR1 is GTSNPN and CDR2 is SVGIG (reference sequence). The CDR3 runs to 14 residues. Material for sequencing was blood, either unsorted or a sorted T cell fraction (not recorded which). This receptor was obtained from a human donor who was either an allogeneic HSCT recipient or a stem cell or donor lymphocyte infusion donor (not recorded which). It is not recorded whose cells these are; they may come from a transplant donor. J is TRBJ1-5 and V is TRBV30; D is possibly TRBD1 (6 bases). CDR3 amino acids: CAWSSGGEGQPQHF. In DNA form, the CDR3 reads TGTGCCTGGAGTTCGGGGGGCGAAGGTCAGCCCCAGCATTTT.